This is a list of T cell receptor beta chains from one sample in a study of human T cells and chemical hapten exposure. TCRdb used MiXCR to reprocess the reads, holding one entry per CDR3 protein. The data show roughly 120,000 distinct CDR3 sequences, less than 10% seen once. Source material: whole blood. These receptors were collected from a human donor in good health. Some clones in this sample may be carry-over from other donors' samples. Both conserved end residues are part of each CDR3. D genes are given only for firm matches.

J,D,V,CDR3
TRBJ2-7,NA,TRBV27,CASSLSSAVYEQYF
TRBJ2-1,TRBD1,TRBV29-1,CSVELLQGGWNEQFF
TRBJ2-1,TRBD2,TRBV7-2,CASSSLAGDTYNEQFF
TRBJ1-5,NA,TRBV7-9,CASSLDGGGEAKYQPQHF
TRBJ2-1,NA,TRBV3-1,CASSPQGREQFF
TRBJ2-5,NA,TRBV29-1,CSVVVGLETQYF
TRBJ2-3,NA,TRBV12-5,CASGQGNFPGGPTF
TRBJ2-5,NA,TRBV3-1,CASSPWRRQETQYF
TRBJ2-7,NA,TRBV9,CASSAGTPGEQYF
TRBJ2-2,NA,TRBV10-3,CAVQSGEDTGELFF
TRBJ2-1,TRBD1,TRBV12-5,CASGLFGTGVYNEQFF
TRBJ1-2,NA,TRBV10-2,CASSAYDRRPLYGYTF
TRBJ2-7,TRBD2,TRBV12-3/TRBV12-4,CASSLTSGKLYEQYF
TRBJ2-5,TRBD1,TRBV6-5,CASSPGQGFRQVF
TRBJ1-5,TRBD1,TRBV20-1,CSARSDREKYQPQHF
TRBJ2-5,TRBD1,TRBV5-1,CASSLDRGDQETQYF
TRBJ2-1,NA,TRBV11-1,CASSPRSGNNEQFF